The 5 T cell receptor beta chains reported below all come from one sample, sequenced in a study of T-cell memory formation after mild COVID-19. TCRdb recomputed calls from the 5' RACE reads with MiXCR, one row per CDR3 protein. The table has around 140,000 distinct CDR3 sequences, less than 20% seen once. The sample taken for sequencing was PBMCs or a T cell subset sorted from them (not recorded which). Receptor source: an adult woman who had mild COVID-19 (a few samples of this study predate the infection). Cell type and time point are not known.

This clonotype was seen a few times. With a much larger clone just one base away, this may be a read error. V usage is TRBV28 and J usage is TRBJ2-3; D uncertain. The CDR3 consists of 11 residues. V lost 6 bases and J lost 5, with 6 bases in between. Germline V gene lookup returns CDR1 MDHEN and CDR2 SYDVKM. The CDR3 spells CASSPVDTQYF. The CDR3 nucleotides are TGTGCCAGCAGCCCCGTAGATACGCAGTATTTT.

The chain has TRBV5-1 and TRBJ1-2, with D maybe TRBD1 (5 bases). There are 14 residues in the CDR3. CDR1 is SGHRS, CDR2 YFSETQ, per germline. The V end lost 4 bases, the J end lost 6 bases, and 16 bases lay between the germline ends. CDR3 nucleotides: TGCGCCAGCAGCCCTACGACAGCGGTTAATGGCTACACCTTC. Its translation is CASSPTTAVNGYTF.

The table lists this clonotype with a few counts. J is TRBJ2-5 and V is TRBV18; weak D call: TRBD1 (5 bases). This CDR3 has 14 residues. From germline, CDR1 is KGHSH and CDR2 LQKENI. The ends were cut back, 6 bases at V and 1 base at J, with 12 bases in the middle. The CDR3: CASSPTAIQETQYF. The CDR3 DNA sequence: TGTGCCAGCTCCCCGACAGCCATCCAAGAGACCCAGTACTTC.

This chain uses TRBV20-1 with TRBJ2-5, with a tentative D call TRBD1 (5 bases). CDR1 is DFQATT, CDR2 SNEGSKA, per germline (reference sequence). CDR3 length: 14 amino acids. Trimming took off 6 bases at V and 5 bases at J, with 19 bases between the two ends. The CDR3 DNA reads TGCAGTGCCAGGGCCCAAAGGATGGGTGAGACCCAGTACTTC. Translated: CSARAQRMGETQYF.

This clonotype has more than one count but fewer than ten. The J gene is TRBJ2-5, the V gene TRBV6-2 or TRBV6-3; TRBD2 aligns across 9 bases. There are 17 residues in the CDR3. With V trimmed by 4 bases and J by 5 bases, 14 bases remained unmatched. CDR1 and CDR2 (germline): MNHEY, SVGEGT. Here the CDR3 DNA reads TGTGCCAGCAGTTCGGGCGGGGTAGCGGGAGTAGGGGAGACCCAGTACTTC. Encoded protein: CASSSGGVAGVGETQYF.